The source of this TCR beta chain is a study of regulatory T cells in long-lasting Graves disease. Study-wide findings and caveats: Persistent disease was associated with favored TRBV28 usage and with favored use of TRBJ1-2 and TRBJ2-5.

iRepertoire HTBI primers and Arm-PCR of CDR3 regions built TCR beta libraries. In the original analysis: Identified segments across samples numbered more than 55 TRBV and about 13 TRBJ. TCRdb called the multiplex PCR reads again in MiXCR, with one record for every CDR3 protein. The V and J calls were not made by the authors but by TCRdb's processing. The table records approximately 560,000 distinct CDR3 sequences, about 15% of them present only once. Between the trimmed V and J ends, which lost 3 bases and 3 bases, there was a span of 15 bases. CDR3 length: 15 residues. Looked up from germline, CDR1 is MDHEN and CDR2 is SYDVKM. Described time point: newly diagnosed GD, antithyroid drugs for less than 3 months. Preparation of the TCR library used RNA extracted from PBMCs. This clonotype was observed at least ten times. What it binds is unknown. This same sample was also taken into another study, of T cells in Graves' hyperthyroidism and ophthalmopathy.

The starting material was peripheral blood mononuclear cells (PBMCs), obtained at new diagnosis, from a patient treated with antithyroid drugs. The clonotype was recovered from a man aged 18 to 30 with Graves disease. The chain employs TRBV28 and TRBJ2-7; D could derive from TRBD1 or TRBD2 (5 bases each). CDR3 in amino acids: CASSFGSVGDYEQYF. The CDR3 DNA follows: TGTGCCAGCAGTTTCGGTAGCGTAGGGGACTACGAGCAGTACTTC.